Below, 15 T cell receptor beta chains from the same sample are listed, as sequenced in a study of T cells after yellow fever vaccination (dated by TCRdb to between 2018 and 2021). The sample's treatment or condition label, decoded: live attenuated yellow fever vaccine strain. The method behind the library was 5' RACE. These reads were obtained on an Illumina HiSeq 2500. TCRdb ran its own pipeline on the public reads, namely fastp trimming at Q25 and MiXCR clone calling, and kept in-frame beta chains. Rows merge per CDR3 protein into single entries with the most common DNA and genes. The sample yields 450,000 to 650,000 distinct CDR3 sequences; 13% were counted once. Over 12% of the sample comes from the top ten. Source: PBMCs, taken on the day of the yellow fever booster vaccination. The receptors derive from a man aged 25 to 40 who received the YFV17D yellow fever vaccine.

This clonotype was recorded a few times. The chain couples TRBV10-3 to TRBJ2-2; 7 bases map to TRBD1. The CDR3 is 15 residues long. Germline CDR1 reads ENHRY; CDR2 reads SYGVKD. The V and J ends lost 7 bases and 1 base, in that order; junction bases with no gene match: 6. CDR3 sequence reads: CAINLDRKNTGELFF. The CDR3 nucleotides read TGTGCCATCAATTTGGACAGGAAGAACACCGGGGAGCTGTTTTTT.

This chain uses TRBV3-1 with TRBJ2-1; D is unclear. The germline gives CDR1 LGHDT, CDR2 YNNKEL (reference sequence). This CDR3 has 13 residues. The V gene lost 3 bases and the J gene lost 10 bases, with 13 bases spanning the gap. CDR3 residues: CASSQTPGSEQFF. The CDR3 bases are TGTGCCAGCAGCCAGACCCCAGGCAGCGAGCAGTTCTTC.

The chain is built from TRBV20-1 and TRBJ2-7, with TRBD2 identical over 10 bases. There are 14 residues in the CDR3. The V segment lost 3 bases and the J segment 5 bases; nucleotides outside the gene matches: 7. Germline CDR1 and CDR2: DFQATT and SNEGSKA (reference sequence). As DNA, the CDR3 is TGCAGTGCTAGTGGGGCTAGCGGGAGCGACGAGCAGTACTTC. Its protein product is CSASGASGSDEQYF.

This clonotype was seen at least ten times. This sequence joins TRBV2 and TRBJ2-2; D uncertain. Trimming took 3 bases from V and 6 from J, leaving 14 bases between them. CDR3 length: 15 amino acids. Germline assignment: CDR1 SNHLY and CDR2 FYNNEI. Here the CDR3 reads CASSDKDLGAGELFF. Here the CDR3 DNA reads TGTGCCAGCAGTGACAAGGACCTTGGGGCCGGGGAGCTGTTTTTT.

This clonotype was seen a handful of times. The chain joins TRBV5-6 to TRBJ2-1; perhaps TRBD1 as D (5 bases). This CDR3 is 13 amino acids long. V gave up 4 bases and J gave up 6 bases, with 11 bases separating them. Per the germline V gene, CDR1 is SGHDT and CDR2 is YYEEEE. In nucleotides, the CDR3 is TGTGCCAGCAGCCACCAGGGTGTCAATGAGCAGTTCTTC. It codes for CASSHQGVNEQFF.

A word on this clonotype: The germline gene is not matched at one end of the junction; a read error may be the cause. The chain couples TRBV6-5 to TRBJ1-2; a possible D gene is TRBD1 (6 bases). CDR3 length: 15 amino acids. CDR1 is MNHEY, CDR2 SVGAGI, per germline. The CDR3 sequence is CASSNSGVANYGYTF. CDR3 sequence (DNA): TGTGCCAGCAGTAACTCAGGGGTAGCTAACTATGGCTACACCTTC.

This clonotype was picked up a small number of times. V usage is TRBV7-3 and J usage is TRBJ2-3; a possible D gene is TRBD1 (6 bases). The CDR3 is 14 residues long. V lost 1 base, J lost 3 bases, and 8 bases lay in between. CDR1 and CDR2 from the germline V gene are SGHTA and FQGTGA. The CDR3 nucleotides read TGTGCCAGCAGCTTAAACGACAGGACAGATACGCAGTATTTT. Amino acids: CASSLNDRTDTQYF. The entire variable domain, with the rest obtained from reference TRBV7-3 and TRBJ2-3, is as follows: GAGVSQTPSNKVTEKGKYVELRCDPISGHTALYWYRQSLGQGPEFLIYFQGTGAADDSGLPNDRFFAVRPEGSVSTLKIQRTERGDSAVYLCASSLNDRTDTQYFGPGTRLTVL.

This clonotype showed up just a few times. This sequence joins TRBV18 and TRBJ2-1; the D gene is possibly TRBD2 (5 bases). The CDR3 is 13 residues long. Germline CDR1 and CDR2: KGHSH and LQKENI. V gave up 1 base and J gave up 5 bases, with 6 bases separating them. The CDR3 sequence: CASSPRGDNEQFF. As DNA, the CDR3 is TGTGCCAGCTCACCACGGGGAGACAATGAGCAGTTCTTC.

This chain joins TRBV7-2 and TRBJ2-7, with a possible D match to TRBD1 (6 bases). V was cut by 0 bases and J by 2 bases, with 14 bases left in between. This CDR3 is 16 amino acids long. CDR1 SGHTA and CDR2 FQGNSA come from the germline V gene. The CDR3 loop is CASSLAGQGITYEQYF. The CDR3 DNA follows: TGTGCCAGCAGCTTAGCGGGGCAGGGGATTACCTACGAGCAGTACTTC.

This clonotype was seen a few times. V usage is TRBV27 and J usage is TRBJ2-7; weak D call: TRBD1 (6 bases). CDR1 is MNHEY and CDR2 is SMNVEV in the germline V gene (reference sequence). V dropped 2 bases and J dropped 4 bases, with 12 bases sitting between them. The CDR3 runs to 14 residues. CDR3 protein: CASSLLWQGYEQYF. Here the CDR3 DNA reads TGTGCCAGCAGTTTACTTTGGCAGGGGTACGAGCAGTACTTC.

The table lists this clonotype with many counts. The chain combines TRBV7-2 with TRBJ2-1, with D tentatively TRBD1 (6 bases). V was trimmed by 5 bases and J by 12 bases, leaving 20 bases between them. CDR1 is SGHTA and CDR2 is FQGNSA in the germline V gene. The CDR3 loop spans 14 amino acids. CDR3 DNA sequence: TGTGCCAGCAGCCCCTACAGGGAATATACGGTGCAGTTCTTC. Amino acid sequence: CASSPYREYTVQFF. Full variable domain (outside the CDR3, taken from reference TRBV7-2 and TRBJ2-1): GAGVSQSPSNKVTEKGKDVELRCDPISGHTALYWYRQSLGQGLEFLIYFQGNSAPDKSGLPSDRFSAERTGGSVSTLTIQRTQQEDSAVYLCASSPYREYTVQFFGPGTRLTVL.

This clonotype occurred a few times. The rearrangement joins TRBV5-1 to TRBJ2-5, with D unresolved. CDR3 length: 13 amino acids. Germline V gene data show CDR1 as SGHRS and CDR2 as YFSETQ. The V end was cut by 2 bases, the J end by 2 bases, with 7 bases between. This CDR3 reads CASSFMSQETQYF. DNA for the CDR3: TGCGCCAGCAGCTTCATGTCTCAAGAGACCCAGTACTTC.

This clonotype occurred a few times. The rearrangement joins TRBV10-3 to TRBJ2-5; tentatively, D is TRBD1 or TRBD2 (5 bases each). Germline V gene data show CDR1 as ENHRY and CDR2 as SYGVKD. This CDR3 comprises 13 residues. The germline V and J ends were trimmed by 6 bases and 5 bases, with 13 bases remaining between them. CDR3 amino acids: CAIRAGSGETQYF. CDR3 sequence (DNA): TGTGCCATCAGGGCAGGGAGTGGGGAGACCCAGTACTTC.

Only a few counts were recorded for this clonotype. The V and J genes are TRBV20-1 and TRBJ2-7, with D possibly matching TRBD1 (5 bases). The CDR3 covers 13 residues. CDR1 is DFQATT, CDR2 SNEGSKA, per germline (reference sequence). V dropped 0 bases and J dropped 9 bases, with 15 bases sitting between them. CDR3 amino acids: CSARDAGYVWQYF. The CDR3 bases are TGCAGTGCTAGAGATGCAGGGTACGTTTGGCAGTACTTC.

CDR3 amino acids: CASRLGRVRQETQYF. The CDR3 nucleotides are TGTGCCAGCAGGCTAGGAAGGGTTAGGCAAGAGACCCAGTACTTC. This chain uses TRBV7-8 with TRBJ2-5; no reliable D call. The germline V gene encodes CDR1 SGHVS and CDR2 FQNEAQ. The CDR3 contains 15 residues. The ends were cut back, 6 bases at V and 2 bases at J, with 16 bases in the middle.